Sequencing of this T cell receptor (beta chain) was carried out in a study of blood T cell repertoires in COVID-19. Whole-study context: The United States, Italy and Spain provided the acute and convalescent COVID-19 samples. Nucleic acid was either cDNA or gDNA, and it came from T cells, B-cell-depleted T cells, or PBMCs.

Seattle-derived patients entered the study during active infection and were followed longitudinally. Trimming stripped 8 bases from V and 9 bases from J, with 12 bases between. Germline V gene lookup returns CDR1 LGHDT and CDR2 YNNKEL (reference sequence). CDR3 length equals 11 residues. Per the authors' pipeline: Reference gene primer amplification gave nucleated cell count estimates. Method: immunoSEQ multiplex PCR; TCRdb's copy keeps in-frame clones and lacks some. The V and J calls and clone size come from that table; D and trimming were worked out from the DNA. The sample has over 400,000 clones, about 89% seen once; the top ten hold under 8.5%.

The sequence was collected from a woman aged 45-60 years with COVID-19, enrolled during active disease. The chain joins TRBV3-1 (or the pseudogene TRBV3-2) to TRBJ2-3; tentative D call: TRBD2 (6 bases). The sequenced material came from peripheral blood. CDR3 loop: CASGFGGTQYF. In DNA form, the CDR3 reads TGTGCCAGCGGGTTCGGGGGAACGCAGTATTTT.